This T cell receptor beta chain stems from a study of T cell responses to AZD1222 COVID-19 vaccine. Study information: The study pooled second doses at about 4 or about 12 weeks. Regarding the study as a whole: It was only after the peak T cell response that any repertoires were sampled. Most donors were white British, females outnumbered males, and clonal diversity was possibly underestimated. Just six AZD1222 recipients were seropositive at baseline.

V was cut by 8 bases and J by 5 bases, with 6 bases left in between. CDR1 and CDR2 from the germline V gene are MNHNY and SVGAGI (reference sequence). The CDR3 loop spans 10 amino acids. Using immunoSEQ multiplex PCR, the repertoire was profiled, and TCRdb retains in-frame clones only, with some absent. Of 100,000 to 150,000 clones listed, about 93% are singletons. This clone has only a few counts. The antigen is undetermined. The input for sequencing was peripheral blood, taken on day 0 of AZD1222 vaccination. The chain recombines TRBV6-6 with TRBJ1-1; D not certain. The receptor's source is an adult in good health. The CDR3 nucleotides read TGTGCCAGCTCGGGGACTGAAGCTTTCTTT. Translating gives CASSGTEAFF.